This is a list of T cell receptor beta chains from one sample in a study of T cell changes during pregnancy in multiple sclerosis. Here immunoSEQ multiplex PCR was the method, and the copy in TCRdb shows in-frame clones only, minus some. The table lists roughly 56,000 clones, about 90% of them singletons, with 0.4% to 0.5% in the top ten. This material consisted of CD4+ T cells from peripheral blood mononuclear cells, taken after pregnancy. The receptors shown here come from a female donor in good health, enrolled as a control in a pregnancy study. CDR3s include the opening cysteine and the closing phenylalanine or tryptophan. D genes are given only for firm matches. Part of the rows lack a size; the others show once, few, many or a class for expanded clones.

>TRBD1|TRBV5-1|TRBJ1-2|NA
CASSRQGDGYTF
TGCGCCAGCAGCCGACAGGGTGATGGCTACACCTTC
>NA|TRBV5-1|TRBJ2-7|NA
CASSTSVPWAGAYEQYF
TGCGCCAGCAGCACTTCGGTCCCTTGGGCAGGGGCCTACGAGCAGTACTTC
>TRBD2|TRBV5-6|TRBJ2-1|NA
CASSLVVAGEFEQFF
TGTGCCAGCAGCTTGGTAGTAGCGGGGGAATTTGAGCAGTTCTTC
>NA|TRBV18|TRBJ1-2|NA
CASSTRDNLQLNYGYTF
TGTGCCAGCTCAACCCGGGACAACCTCCAACTTAACTATGGCTACACCTTC
>TRBD1|TRBV7-9|TRBJ1-2|NA
CASRPQQGGYGYTF
TGTGCCAGCAGACCTCAACAGGGGGGCTATGGCTACACCTTC
>NA|TRBV7-3|TRBJ1-1|once
CASSLSGVDTEAFF
TGTGCCAGCAGCTTATCGGGGGTCGACACTGAAGCTTTCTTT
>NA|TRBV7-9|TRBJ1-2|NA
CASSLGDYGYTF
TGTGCCAGCAGCTTAGGAGACTATGGCTACACCTTC
>TRBD1|TRBV7-2|TRBJ1-1|NA
CASSLGTGFQGAFF
TGTGCCAGCAGCCTCGGGACAGGATTTCAGGGAGCTTTCTTT
>NA|TRBV4-3|TRBJ2-7|NA
CASSQDSAGGREQYF
TGCGCCAGCAGCCAAGATAGTGCAGGAGGGCGCGAGCAGTACTTC
>NA|TRBV28|TRBJ2-7|NA
CASSLSQGPKYEQYF
TGTGCCAGCAGTTTATCGCAGGGGCCAAAATACGAGCAGTACTTC
>NA|TRBV18|TRBJ2-3|NA
CASSPGGLRSVGDTQYF
TGTGCCAGCTCACCTGGCGGTCTGAGAAGCGTTGGAGATACGCAGTATTTT
>NA|TRBV6-5|TRBJ2-4|NA
CASHSGAKNIQYF
TGTGCCAGCCACAGCGGGGCCAAAAACATTCAGTACTTC
>NA|TRBV6-4|TRBJ1-2|NA
CASSDRLQGRGGYTF
TGTGCCAGCAGTGACCGGCTTCAGGGAAGGGGAGGCTACACCTTC
>TRBD2|TRBV11-2|TRBJ2-1|NA
CASSLQAGGPYNEQFF
TGTGCCAGCAGCCTCCAGGCGGGGGGGCCCTACAATGAGCAGTTCTTC
>NA|TRBV30|TRBJ1-2|NA
CAWSRGANYGYTF
TGTGCCTGGAGCCGCGGAGCTAACTATGGCTACACCTTC
>NA|TRBV27|TRBJ1-3|NA
CASSFHGSGNTIYF
TGTGCCAGCAGTTTCCACGGCTCTGGAAACACCATATATTTT
>NA|TRBV2|TRBJ1-1|NA
CASRGGPTGTEAFF
TGTGCCAGCAGGGGGGGGCCGACCGGCACTGAAGCTTTCTTT
>NA|TRBV6-5|TRBJ1-3|NA
CASSSGTGNTIYF
TGTGCCAGCAGTTCAGGGACTGGAAACACCATATATTTT
>TRBD1|TRBV11-3|TRBJ2-7|NA
CASSHYRDRPYEQYF
TGTGCCAGCAGCCACTACCGGGACAGGCCCTACGAGCAGTACTTC
>NA|TRBV11-3|TRBJ1-1|NA
CASSLGISGQVEAFF
TGTGCCAGCAGCTTAGGAATTTCGGGACAAGTGGAAGCTTTCTTT
>TRBD1|TRBV6-1|TRBJ2-5|NA
CASSEPGQIQETQYF
TGTGCCAGCAGTGAACCGGGACAGATCCAAGAGACCCAGTACTTC
>TRBD1|TRBV6-5|TRBJ1-4|NA
CASSTGDSGKLFF
TGTGCCAGCAGCACTGGGGACAGCGGAAAACTGTTTTTT
>NA|TRBV27|TRBJ1-5|NA
CASSFPNKQAGQPQHF
TGTGCCAGCAGTTTCCCTAACAAACAGGCCGGTCAGCCCCAGCATTTT
>NA|TRBV27|TRBJ1-1|NA
CASSRGGTGAEAFF
TGTGCCAGCAGTCGGGGGGGGACGGGGGCTGAAGCTTTCTTT